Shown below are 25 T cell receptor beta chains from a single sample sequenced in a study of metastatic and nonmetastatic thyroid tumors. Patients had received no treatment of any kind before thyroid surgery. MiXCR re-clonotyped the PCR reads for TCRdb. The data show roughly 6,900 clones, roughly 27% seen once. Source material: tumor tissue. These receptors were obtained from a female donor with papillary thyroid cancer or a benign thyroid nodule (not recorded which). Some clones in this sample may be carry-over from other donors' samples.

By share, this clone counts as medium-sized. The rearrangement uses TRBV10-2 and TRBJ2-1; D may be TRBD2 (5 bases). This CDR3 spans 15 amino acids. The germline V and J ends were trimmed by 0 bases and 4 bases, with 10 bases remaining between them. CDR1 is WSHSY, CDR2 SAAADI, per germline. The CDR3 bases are TGCGCCAGCAGTGAGTCAAACGGGGTGTACAATGAGCAGTTCTTC. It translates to CASSESNGVYNEQFF.

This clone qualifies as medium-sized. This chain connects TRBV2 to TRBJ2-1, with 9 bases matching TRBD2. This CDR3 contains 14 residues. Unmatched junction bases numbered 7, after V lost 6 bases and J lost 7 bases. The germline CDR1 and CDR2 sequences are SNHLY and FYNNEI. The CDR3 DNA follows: TGTGCCAGCAGGGTGGCGGGGGGGTGGAATGAGCAGTTCTTC. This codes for CASRVAGGWNEQFF.

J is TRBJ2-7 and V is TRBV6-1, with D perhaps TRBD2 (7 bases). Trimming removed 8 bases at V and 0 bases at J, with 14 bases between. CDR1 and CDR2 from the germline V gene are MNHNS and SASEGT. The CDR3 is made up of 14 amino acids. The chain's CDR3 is CASGGRGNSYEQYF. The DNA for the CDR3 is TGTGCCAGCGGGGGGCGGGGGAACTCCTACGAGCAGTACTTC.

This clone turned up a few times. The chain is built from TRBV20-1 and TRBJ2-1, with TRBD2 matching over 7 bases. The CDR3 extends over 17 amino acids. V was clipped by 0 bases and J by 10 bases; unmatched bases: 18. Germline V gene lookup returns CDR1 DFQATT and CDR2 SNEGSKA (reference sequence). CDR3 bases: TGCAGTGCTAGAGATCCGATTGGCCGGGCCGCGGGAGAAGAGCAGTTCTTC. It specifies CSARDPIGRAAGEEQFF.

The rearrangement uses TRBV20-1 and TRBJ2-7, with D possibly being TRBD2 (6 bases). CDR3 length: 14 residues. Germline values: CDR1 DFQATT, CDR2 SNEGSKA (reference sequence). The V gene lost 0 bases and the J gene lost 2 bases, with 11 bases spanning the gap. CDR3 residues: CSARDFAGTYEQYF. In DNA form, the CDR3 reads TGCAGTGCTAGAGATTTTGCGGGAACCTACGAGCAGTACTTC.

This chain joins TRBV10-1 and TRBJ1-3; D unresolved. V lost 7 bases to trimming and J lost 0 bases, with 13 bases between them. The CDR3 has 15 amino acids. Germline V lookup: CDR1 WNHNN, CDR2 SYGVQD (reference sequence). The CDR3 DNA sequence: TGCGCCAGCAAAAATCTGAGCCACTCTGGAAACACCATATATTTT. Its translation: CASKNLSHSGNTIYF.

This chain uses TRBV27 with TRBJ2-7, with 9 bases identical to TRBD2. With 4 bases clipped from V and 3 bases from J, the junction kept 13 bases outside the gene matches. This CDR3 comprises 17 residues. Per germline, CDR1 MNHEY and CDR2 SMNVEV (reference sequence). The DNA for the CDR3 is TGTGCCAGCAGTTATCTGGGGGGACTAGCTGATTTCTACGAGCAGTACTTC. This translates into CASSYLGGLADFYEQYF.

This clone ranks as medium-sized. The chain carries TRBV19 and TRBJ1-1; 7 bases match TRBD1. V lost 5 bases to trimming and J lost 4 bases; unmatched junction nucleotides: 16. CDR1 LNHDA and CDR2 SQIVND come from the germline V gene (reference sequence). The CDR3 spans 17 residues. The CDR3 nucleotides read TGTGCCAGTAGTCCGCCCTGGGGGGGGACAGAGTCCACTGAAGCTTTCTTT. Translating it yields CASSPPWGGTESTEAFF.

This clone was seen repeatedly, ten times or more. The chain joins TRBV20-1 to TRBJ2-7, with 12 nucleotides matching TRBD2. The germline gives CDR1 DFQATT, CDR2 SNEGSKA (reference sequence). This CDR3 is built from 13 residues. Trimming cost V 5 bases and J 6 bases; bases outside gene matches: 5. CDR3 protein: CSADMTSGSEQYF. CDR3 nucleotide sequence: TGCAGTGCTGACATGACTAGCGGGAGCGAGCAGTACTTC.

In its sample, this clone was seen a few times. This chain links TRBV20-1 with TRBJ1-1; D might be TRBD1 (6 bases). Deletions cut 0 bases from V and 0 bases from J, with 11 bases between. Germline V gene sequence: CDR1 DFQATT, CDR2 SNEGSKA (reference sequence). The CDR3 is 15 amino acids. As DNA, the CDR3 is TGCAGTGCTAGAGACGGGACAAGCCTGAACACTGAAGCTTTCTTT. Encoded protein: CSARDGTSLNTEAFF.

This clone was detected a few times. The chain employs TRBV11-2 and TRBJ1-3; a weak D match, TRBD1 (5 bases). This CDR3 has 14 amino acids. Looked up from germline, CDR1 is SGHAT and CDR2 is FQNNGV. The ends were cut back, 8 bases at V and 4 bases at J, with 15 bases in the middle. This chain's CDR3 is CASASAGRGNTIYF. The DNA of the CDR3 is TGTGCCAGCGCTTCGGCAGGGAGGGGAAACACCATATATTTT.

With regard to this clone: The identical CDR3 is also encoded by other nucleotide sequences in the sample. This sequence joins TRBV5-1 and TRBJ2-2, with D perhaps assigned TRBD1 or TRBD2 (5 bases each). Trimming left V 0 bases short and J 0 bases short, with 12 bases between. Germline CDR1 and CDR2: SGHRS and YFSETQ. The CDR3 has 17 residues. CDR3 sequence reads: CASSLGPGRTNTGELFF. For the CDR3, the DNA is TGCGCCAGCAGCTTGGGGCCGGGACGGACGAACACCGGGGAGCTGTTTTTT.

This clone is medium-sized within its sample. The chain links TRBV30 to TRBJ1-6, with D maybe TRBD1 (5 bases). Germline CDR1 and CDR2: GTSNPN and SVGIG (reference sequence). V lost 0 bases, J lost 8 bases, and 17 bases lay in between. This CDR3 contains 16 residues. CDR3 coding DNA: TGTGCCTGGAGTGTCCCAGGGACCGTGACTCATTCACCCCTCCACTTT. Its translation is CAWSVPGTVTHSPLHF.

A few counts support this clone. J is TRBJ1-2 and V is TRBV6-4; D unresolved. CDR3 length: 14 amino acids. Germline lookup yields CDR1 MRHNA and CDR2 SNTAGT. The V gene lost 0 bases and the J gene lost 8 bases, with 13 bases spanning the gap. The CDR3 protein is CASSDSKRVGGYTF. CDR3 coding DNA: TGTGCCAGCAGTGACTCGAAAAGGGTTGGCGGCTACACCTTC.

The CDR3 region is CSAKSGFWNTEAFF. The CDR3 DNA reads TGCAGTGCGAAATCAGGGTTTTGGAACACTGAAGCTTTCTTT. This chain connects TRBV20-1 to TRBJ1-1; D is possibly TRBD1 (5 bases). Trimming stripped 6 bases from V and 1 base from J, with 15 bases between. The germline CDR1 and CDR2 sequences are DFQATT and SNEGSKA (reference sequence). The CDR3 is made up of 14 amino acids.

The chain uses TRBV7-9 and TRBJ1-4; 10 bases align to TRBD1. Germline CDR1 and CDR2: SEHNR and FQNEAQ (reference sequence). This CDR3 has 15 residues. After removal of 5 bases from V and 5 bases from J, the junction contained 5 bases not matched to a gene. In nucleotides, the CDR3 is TGTGCCAGCAGCATTGGACAGGGGGGAAATGAAAAACTGTTTTTT. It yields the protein CASSIGQGGNEKLFF. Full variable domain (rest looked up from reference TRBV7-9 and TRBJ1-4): DTGVSQNPRHKITKRGQNVTFRCDPISEHNRLYWYRQTLGQGPEFLTYFQNEAQLEKSRLLSDRFSAERPKGSFSTLEIQRTEQGDSAMYLCASSIGQGGNEKLFFGSGTQLSVL.

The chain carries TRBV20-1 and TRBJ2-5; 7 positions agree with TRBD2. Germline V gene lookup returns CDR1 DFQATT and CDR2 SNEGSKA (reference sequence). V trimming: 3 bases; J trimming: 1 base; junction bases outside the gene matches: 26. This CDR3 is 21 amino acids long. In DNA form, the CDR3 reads TGCAGTGCTAGGTGTTTTTTCGAGGGAAAGCGGGATGTGTCGTTCCAAGAGACCCAGTACTTC. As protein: CSARCFFEGKRDVSFQETQYF.

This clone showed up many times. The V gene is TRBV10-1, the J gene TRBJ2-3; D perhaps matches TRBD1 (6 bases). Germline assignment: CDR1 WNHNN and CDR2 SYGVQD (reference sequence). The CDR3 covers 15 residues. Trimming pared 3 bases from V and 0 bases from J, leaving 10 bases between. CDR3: CASSDRGRSTDTQYF. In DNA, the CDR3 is TGCGCCAGCAGTGACAGGGGAAGGAGCACAGATACGCAGTATTTT.

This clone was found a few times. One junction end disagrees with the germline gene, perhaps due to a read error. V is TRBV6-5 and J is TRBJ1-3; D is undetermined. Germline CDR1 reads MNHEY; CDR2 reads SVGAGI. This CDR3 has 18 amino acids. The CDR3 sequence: CASSYSIWGIRSGNTICF. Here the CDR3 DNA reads TGTGCCAGCAGTTACTCGATTTGGGGTATTAGGTCTGGAAACACCATATGTTTT.

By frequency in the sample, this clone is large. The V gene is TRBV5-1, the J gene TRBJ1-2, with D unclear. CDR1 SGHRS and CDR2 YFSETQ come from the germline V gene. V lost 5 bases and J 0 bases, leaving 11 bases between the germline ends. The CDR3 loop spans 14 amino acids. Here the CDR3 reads CASSLSASNYGYTF. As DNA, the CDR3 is TGCGCCAGCAGTTTGTCGGCCTCTAACTATGGCTACACCTTC.

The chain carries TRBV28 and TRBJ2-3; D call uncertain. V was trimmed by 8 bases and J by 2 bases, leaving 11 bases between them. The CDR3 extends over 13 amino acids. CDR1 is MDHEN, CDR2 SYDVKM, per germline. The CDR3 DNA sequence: TGTGCCAGCCTTTTTCAATTCACAGATACGCAGTATTTT. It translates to CASLFQFTDTQYF.

The CDR3, as DNA: TGTGCCACCAGTGATTACAGTGGCAATCAGCCCCAGCATTTT. Translation gives CATSDYSGNQPQHF. The rearrangement links TRBV24-1 to TRBJ1-5, with D unresolved. Germline-derived CDR1 and CDR2 are KGHDR and SFDVKD. This CDR3 has 14 amino acids. Trimming took off 2 bases at V and 2 bases at J, with 6 bases between the two ends.

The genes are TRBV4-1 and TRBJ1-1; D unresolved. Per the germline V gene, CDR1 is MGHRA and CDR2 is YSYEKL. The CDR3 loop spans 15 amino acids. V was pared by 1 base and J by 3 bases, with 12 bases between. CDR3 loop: CASSQGEWGYTEAFF. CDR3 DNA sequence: TGCGCCAGCAGCCAAGGTGAATGGGGATACACTGAAGCTTTCTTT.

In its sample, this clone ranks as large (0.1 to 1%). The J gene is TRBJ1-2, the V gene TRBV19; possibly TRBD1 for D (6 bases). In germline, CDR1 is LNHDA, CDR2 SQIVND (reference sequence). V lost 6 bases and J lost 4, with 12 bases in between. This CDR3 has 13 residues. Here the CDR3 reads CASSRQETYGYTF. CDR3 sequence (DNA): TGTGCCAGTAGCCGACAGGAGACCTATGGCTACACCTTC.

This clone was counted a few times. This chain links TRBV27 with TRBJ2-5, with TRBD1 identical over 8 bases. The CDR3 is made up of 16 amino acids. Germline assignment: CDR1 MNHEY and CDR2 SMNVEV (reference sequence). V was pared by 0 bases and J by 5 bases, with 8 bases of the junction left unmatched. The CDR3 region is CASSLSAGGAMETQYF. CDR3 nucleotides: TGTGCCAGCAGTTTATCGGCAGGGGGCGCGATGGAGACCCAGTACTTC.